This is a list of T cell receptor beta chains from one sample in a study of shared clonotypes between healthy human individuals. Sequencing was performed with immunoSEQ multiplex PCR; in TCRdb, only in-frame clones are kept and a portion is missing. This table has some 2.1 million clones, around 96% appearing once. Sequencing used naive CD8+ T cells sorted from blood. The receptors were gathered from a young man in good health. CDR3s include the opening cysteine and the closing phenylalanine or tryptophan. The order of the fields is J gene, D gene, clone size, V gene, CDR3 protein, CDR3 DNA. A D gene is named only where the DNA matches it firmly. Expanded clones are given a class, and other clones once, few, many or no size at all.

j_call: TRBJ1-2
d_call: TRBD1
clone_size: .
v_call: TRBV6-5
cdr3_aa: CASSYSTTGHDYGYTF
cdr3_nt: TGTGCCAGCAGTTACTCGACGACAGGGCATGACTATGGCTACACCTTC

j_call: TRBJ2-7
d_call: TRBD1
clone_size: .
v_call: TRBV2
cdr3_aa: CASIGTGGFIEQYF
cdr3_nt: TGTGCCAGCATTGGGACAGGGGGGTTTATCGAGCAGTACTTC

j_call: TRBJ2-5
d_call: .
clone_size: once
v_call: TRBV6-5
cdr3_aa: CASSYSSGGQETQYF
cdr3_nt: TGTGCCAGCAGTTACAGTTCTGGGGGCCAAGAGACCCAGTACTTC

j_call: TRBJ1-4
d_call: .
clone_size: .
v_call: TRBV9
cdr3_aa: CASSAEGGREKLFF
cdr3_nt: TGTGCCAGCAGCGCCGAAGGGGGGCGTGAAAAACTGTTTTTT

j_call: TRBJ2-3
d_call: TRBD2
clone_size: .
v_call: TRBV2
cdr3_aa: CASTPGEGQQYF
cdr3_nt: TGTGCCAGCACCCCCGGGGAGGGCCAGCAGTATTTT

j_call: TRBJ2-7
d_call: TRBD1
clone_size: few
v_call: TRBV5-4
cdr3_aa: CASSSSQGAFDEQYF
cdr3_nt: TGTGCCAGCAGCTCCTCACAGGGGGCGTTTGACGAGCAGTACTTC

j_call: TRBJ2-1
d_call: .
clone_size: .
v_call: TRBV28
cdr3_aa: CASSYRVSNEQFF
cdr3_nt: TGTGCCAGCAGTTACAGGGTTTCGAATGAGCAGTTCTTC

j_call: TRBJ2-3
d_call: .
clone_size: .
v_call: TRBV10-2
cdr3_aa: CASSDTSRTTDTQYF
cdr3_nt: TGCGCCAGCAGTGATACTAGCCGGACGACAGATACGCAGTATTTT

j_call: TRBJ2-7
d_call: TRBD1
clone_size: .
v_call: TRBV6-1
cdr3_aa: CASRQGAREQYF
cdr3_nt: TGTGCCAGTCGACAGGGGGCGCGCGAGCAGTACTTC

j_call: TRBJ1-5
d_call: .
clone_size: once
v_call: TRBV28
cdr3_aa: CASSHRGNQPQHF
cdr3_nt: TGTGCCAGCAGTCATAGGGGGAATCAGCCCCAGCATTTT

j_call: TRBJ1-1
d_call: .
clone_size: .
v_call: TRBV21-1
cdr3_aa: CASSNWKPGHYTEAFF
cdr3_nt: TGTGCCAGCAGCAATTGGAAACCGGGACACTACACTGAAGCTTTCTTT

j_call: TRBJ2-7
d_call: TRBD2
clone_size: .
v_call: TRBV5-1
cdr3_aa: CASSLGLAGGPSYEQYF
cdr3_nt: TGCGCCAGCAGCTTGGGGCTAGCGGGAGGGCCTAGCTACGAGCAGTACTTC

j_call: TRBJ1-1
d_call: .
clone_size: .
v_call: TRBV7-9
cdr3_aa: CASSLAGSNTEAFF
cdr3_nt: TGTGCCAGCAGCTTAGCAGGGAGTAACACTGAAGCTTTCTTT

j_call: TRBJ2-1
d_call: .
clone_size: .
v_call: TRBV7-2
cdr3_aa: CASSSTASYNEQFF
cdr3_nt: TGTGCCAGCAGCTCGACGGCCTCCTACAATGAGCAGTTCTTC

j_call: TRBJ2-3
d_call: .
clone_size: .
v_call: TRBV5-6
cdr3_aa: CASSLLKVSTDTQYF
cdr3_nt: TGTGCCAGCAGCTTGTTGAAGGTGTCCACAGATACGCAGTATTTT

j_call: TRBJ2-5
d_call: TRBD1
clone_size: .
v_call: TRBV7-9
cdr3_aa: CASSPTGGSQETQYF
cdr3_nt: TGTGCCAGCAGCCCGACAGGGGGTAGCCAAGAGACCCAGTACTTC

j_call: TRBJ2-5
d_call: TRBD2
clone_size: .
v_call: TRBV18
cdr3_aa: CASSPPTSVVETQYF
cdr3_nt: TGTGCCAGCTCACCACCGACTAGCGTAGTAGAGACCCAGTACTTC

j_call: TRBJ1-1
d_call: TRBD1
clone_size: .
v_call: TRBV10-1
cdr3_aa: CASSPGGSTEAFF
cdr3_nt: TGCGCCAGCAGTCCAGGGGGGAGCACTGAAGCTTTCTTT

j_call: TRBJ2-5
d_call: TRBD1
clone_size: .
v_call: TRBV5-1
cdr3_aa: CASSLAGQGETQYF
cdr3_nt: TGCGCCAGCAGCTTGGCGGGACAGGGGGAGACCCAGTACTTC

j_call: TRBJ2-7
d_call: .
clone_size: .
v_call: TRBV5-4
cdr3_aa: CASRNGQIDYEQYF
cdr3_nt: TGTGCCAGCAGGAATGGACAGATCGACTACGAGCAGTACTTC

j_call: TRBJ2-1
d_call: TRBD2
clone_size: .
v_call: TRBV5-4
cdr3_aa: CASSFGLADINEQFF
cdr3_nt: TGTGCCAGCAGCTTCGGACTAGCGGATATCAATGAGCAGTTCTTC

j_call: TRBJ1-5
d_call: .
clone_size: .
v_call: TRBV18
cdr3_aa: CASSPGTAPSFNQPQHF
cdr3_nt: TGTGCCAGCTCACCAGGGACTGCCCCTTCTTTCAATCAGCCCCAGCATTTT

j_call: TRBJ2-7
d_call: TRBD1
clone_size: .
v_call: TRBV4-3
cdr3_aa: CASSQTEDRAYEQYF
cdr3_nt: TGCGCCAGCAGCCAAACAGAGGACAGGGCCTACGAGCAGTACTTC

j_call: TRBJ2-3
d_call: TRBD2
clone_size: once
v_call: TRBV7-2
cdr3_aa: CASSPGLAGGPLSTDTQYF
cdr3_nt: TGTGCCAGCAGCCCAGGACTAGCGGGGGGCCCTTTAAGCACAGATACGCAGTATTTT